This T cell receptor beta chain is drawn from a study of blood T cell repertoires in COVID-19. Whole-study context: Researchers got acute and convalescent COVID-19 samples from the United States, Italy and Spain. T cells, B-cell-depleted T cells, or PBMCs supplied cDNA or gDNA.

The CDR3 consists of 13 residues. The V gene's germline CDR1 is MNHNS and CDR2 SASEGT. Trimming shortened V by 3 bases and J by 5 bases, and 10 bases separated the two germline ends. Sequencing used immunoSEQ multiplex PCR; TCRdb keeps in-frame clones, though not all of them. The sample shows 200,000 to 250,000 clones, over 80% of them seen only once. This receptor was identified in a middle-aged man who had been exposed to COVID-19. Specimen: PBMCs or T cells enriched from blood (not recorded which). V gene TRBV6-1 combines with J gene TRBJ1-1; no definite D call. The chain's CDR3 is CASSEISSTEAFF. Written as DNA, the CDR3 is TGTGCCAGCAGTGAGATTTCTAGTACTGAAGCTTTCTTT.